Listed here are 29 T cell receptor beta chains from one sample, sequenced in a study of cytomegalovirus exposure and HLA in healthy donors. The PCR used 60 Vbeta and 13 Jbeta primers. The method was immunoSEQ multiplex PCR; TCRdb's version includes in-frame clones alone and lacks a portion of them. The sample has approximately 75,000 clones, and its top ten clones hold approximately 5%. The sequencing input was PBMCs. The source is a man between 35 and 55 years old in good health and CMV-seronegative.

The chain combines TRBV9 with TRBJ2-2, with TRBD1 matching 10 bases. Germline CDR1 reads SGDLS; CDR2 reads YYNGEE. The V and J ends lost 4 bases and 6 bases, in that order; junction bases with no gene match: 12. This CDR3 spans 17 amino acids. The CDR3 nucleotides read TGTGCCAGCAGCTTAATACCGGACAGGGGGAAGGCCGGGGAGCTGTTTTTT. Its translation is CASSLIPDRGKAGELFF. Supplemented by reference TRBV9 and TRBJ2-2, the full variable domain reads DSGVTQTPKHLITATGQRVTLRCSPRSGDLSVYWYQQSLDQGLQFLIQYYNGEERAKGNILERFSAQQFPDLHSELNLSSLELGDSALYFCASSLIPDRGKAGELFFGEGSRLTVL.

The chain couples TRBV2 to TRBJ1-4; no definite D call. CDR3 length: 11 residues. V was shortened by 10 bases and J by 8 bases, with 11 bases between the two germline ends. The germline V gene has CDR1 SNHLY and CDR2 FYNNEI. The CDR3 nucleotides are TGTGCCACCGCGTCGCGGGAAAAACTGTTTTTT. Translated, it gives CATASREKLFF.

The CDR3 loop reads CASSRHRYEQYF. CDR3 sequence (DNA): TGCGCCAGCAGTAGACACCGCTACGAGCAGTACTTC. The chain carries TRBV10-2 and TRBJ2-7; D gene uncertain. Between the trimmed V and J ends, which lost 5 bases and 3 bases, there was a span of 8 bases. The CDR3 length is 12 residues. The germline gives CDR1 WSHSY, CDR2 SAAADI.

The CDR3 here is CASRAGGAGEKLFF. CDR3 DNA: TGTGCCAGCAGGGCAGGGGGCGCAGGTGAAAAACTGTTTTTT. J is TRBJ1-4 and V is TRBV28; 8 nucleotides agree with TRBD1. J gave up 7 bases and V 6 bases, and 7 bases lay outside the gene matches. The germline CDR1 and CDR2 sequences are MDHEN and SYDVKM. CDR3 length: 14 residues.

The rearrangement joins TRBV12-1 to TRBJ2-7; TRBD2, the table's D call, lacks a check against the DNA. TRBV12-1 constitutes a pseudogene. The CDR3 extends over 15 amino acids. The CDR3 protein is CASSFAGLSAYEQYF. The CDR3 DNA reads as TGTGCCAGCAGCTTTGCGGGACTTTCCGCCTACGAGCAGTACTTC.

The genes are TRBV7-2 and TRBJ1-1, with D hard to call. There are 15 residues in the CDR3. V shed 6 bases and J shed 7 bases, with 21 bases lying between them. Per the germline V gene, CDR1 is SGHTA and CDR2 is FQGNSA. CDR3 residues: CASRYAIVRQDEAFF. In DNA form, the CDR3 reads TGTGCCAGCAGGTACGCTATCGTCAGGCAGGATGAAGCTTTCTTT.

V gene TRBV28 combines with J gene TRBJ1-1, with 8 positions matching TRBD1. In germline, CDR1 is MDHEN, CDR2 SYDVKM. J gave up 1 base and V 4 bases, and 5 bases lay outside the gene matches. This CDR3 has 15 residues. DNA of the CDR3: TGTGCCAGCAGTTCACCCAGGGGGCAGAACACTGAAGCTTTCTTT. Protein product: CASSSPRGQNTEAFF.

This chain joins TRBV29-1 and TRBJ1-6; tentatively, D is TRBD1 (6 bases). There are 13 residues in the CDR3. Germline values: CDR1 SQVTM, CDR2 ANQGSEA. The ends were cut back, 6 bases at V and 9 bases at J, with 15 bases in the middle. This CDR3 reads CSVALQGVSPLHF. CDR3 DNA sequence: TGCAGCGTGGCCCTACAGGGCGTTTCACCCCTCCACTTT.

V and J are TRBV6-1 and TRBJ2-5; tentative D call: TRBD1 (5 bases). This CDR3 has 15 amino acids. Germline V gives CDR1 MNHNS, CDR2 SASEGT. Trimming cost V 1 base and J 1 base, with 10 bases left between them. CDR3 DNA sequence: TGTGCCAGCAGTGAAGGTAGTGGGGCCCAAGAGACCCAGTACTTC. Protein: CASSEGSGAQETQYF.

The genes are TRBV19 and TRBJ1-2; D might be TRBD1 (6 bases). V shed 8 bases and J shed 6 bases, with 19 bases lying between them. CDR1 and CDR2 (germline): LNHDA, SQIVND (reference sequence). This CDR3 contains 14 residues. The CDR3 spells CASLLRGGSHGYTF. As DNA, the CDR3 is TGTGCCAGTCTTCTAAGGGGGGGTTCGCATGGCTACACCTTC.

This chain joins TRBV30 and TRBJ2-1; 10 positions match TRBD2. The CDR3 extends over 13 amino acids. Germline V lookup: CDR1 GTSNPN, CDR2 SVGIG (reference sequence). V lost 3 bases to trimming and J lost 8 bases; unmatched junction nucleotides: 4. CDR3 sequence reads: CAWRTSGRDEQFF. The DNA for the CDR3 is TGTGCCTGGAGGACTAGCGGGCGGGATGAGCAGTTCTTC.

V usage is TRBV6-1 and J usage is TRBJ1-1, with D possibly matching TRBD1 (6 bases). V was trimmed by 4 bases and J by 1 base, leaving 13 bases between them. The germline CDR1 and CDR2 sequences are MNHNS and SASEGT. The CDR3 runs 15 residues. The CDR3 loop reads CASSAGAGANTEAFF. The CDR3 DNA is TGTGCCAGCAGTGCCGGGGCGGGGGCGAACACTGAAGCTTTCTTT.

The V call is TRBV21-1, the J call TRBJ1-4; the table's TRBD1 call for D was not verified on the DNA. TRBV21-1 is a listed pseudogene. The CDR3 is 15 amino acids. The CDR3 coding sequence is TGTGCCAGCAGCCCCCGGACAGGGACTAATGAAAAACTGTTTTTT. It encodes CASSPRTGTNEKLFF.

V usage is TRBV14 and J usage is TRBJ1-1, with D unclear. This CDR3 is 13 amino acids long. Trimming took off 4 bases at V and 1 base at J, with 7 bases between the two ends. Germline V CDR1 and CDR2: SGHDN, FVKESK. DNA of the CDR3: TGTGCCAGCAGCCGCAGACAGAACACTGAAGCTTTCTTT. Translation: CASSRRQNTEAFF.

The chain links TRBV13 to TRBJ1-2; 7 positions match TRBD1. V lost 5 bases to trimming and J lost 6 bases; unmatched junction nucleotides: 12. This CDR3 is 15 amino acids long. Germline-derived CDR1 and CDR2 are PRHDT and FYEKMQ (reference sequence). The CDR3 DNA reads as TGTGCCAGCAGCGATGAGACAGGGATCGGGAATGGCTACACCTTC. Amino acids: CASSDETGIGNGYTF.

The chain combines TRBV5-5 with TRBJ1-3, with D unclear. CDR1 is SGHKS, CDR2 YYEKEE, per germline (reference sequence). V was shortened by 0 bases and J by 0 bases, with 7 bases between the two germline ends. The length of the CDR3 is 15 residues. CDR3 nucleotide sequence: TGTGCCAGCAGCTTGGAGCCGCACTCTGGAAACACCATATATTTT. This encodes CASSLEPHSGNTIYF.

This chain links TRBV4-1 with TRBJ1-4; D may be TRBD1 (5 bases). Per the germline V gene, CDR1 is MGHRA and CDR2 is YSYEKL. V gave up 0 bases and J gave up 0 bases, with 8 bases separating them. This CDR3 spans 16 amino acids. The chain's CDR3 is CASSQDRTTTNEKLFF. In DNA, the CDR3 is TGCGCCAGCAGCCAAGATAGGACAACAACTAATGAAAAACTGTTTTTT.

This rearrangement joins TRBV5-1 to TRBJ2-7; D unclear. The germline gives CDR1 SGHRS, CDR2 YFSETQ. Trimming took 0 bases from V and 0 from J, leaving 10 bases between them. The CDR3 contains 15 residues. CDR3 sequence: CASSLDGSSSYEQYF. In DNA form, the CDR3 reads TGCGCCAGCAGCTTGGACGGGTCTAGCTCCTACGAGCAGTACTTC. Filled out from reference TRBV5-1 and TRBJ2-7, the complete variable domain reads KAGVTQTPRYLIKTRGQQVTLSCSPISGHRSVSWYQQTPGQGLQFLFEYFSETQRNKGNFPGRFSGRQFSNSRSEMNVSTLELGDSALYLCASSLDGSSSYEQYFGPGTRLTVT.

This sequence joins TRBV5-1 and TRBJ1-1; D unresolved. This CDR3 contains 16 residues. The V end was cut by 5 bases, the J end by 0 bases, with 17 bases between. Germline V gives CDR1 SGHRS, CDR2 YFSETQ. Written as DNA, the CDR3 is TGCGCCAGCAGTCCCGCCTCCGGCGGTATGAACACTGAAGCTTTCTTT. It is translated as CASSPASGGMNTEAFF.

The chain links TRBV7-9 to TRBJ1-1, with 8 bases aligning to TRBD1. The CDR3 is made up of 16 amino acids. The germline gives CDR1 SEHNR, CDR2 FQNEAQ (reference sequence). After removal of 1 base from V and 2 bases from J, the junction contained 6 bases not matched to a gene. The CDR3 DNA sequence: TGTGCCAGCAGCTTAGAGACAGGGGTAGGAAACACTGAAGCTTTCTTT. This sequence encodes CASSLETGVGNTEAFF.

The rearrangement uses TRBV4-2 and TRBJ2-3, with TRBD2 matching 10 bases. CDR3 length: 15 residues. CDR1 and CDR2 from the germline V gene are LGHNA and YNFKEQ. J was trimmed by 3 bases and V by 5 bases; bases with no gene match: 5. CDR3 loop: CASSKSGGGTDTQYF. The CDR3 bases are TGTGCCAGCAGCAAAAGCGGGGGGGGAACAGATACGCAGTATTTT.

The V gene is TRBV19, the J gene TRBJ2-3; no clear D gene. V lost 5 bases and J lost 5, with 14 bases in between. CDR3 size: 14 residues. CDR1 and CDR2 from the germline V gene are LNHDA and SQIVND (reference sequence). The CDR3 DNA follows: TGTGCCAGTAGTGCCAGGTCAGCTGGAGATACGCAGTATTTT. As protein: CASSARSAGDTQYF.

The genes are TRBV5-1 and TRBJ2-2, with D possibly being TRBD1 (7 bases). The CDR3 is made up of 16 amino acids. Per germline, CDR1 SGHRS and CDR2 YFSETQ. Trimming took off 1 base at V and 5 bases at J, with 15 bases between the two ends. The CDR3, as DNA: TGCGCCAGCAGCTTGAGGGGTTCAGGGGGGACCGGGGAGCTGTTTTTT. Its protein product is CASSLRGSGGTGELFF.

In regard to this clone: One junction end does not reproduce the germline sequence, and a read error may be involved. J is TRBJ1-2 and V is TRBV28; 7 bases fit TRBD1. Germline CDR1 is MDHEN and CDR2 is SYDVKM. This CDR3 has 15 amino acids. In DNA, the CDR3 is TGTGCCAGCAGTTTAGTAGGGGGCAGTAACTATGGCTACATCTTC. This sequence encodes CASSLVGGSNYGYIF.

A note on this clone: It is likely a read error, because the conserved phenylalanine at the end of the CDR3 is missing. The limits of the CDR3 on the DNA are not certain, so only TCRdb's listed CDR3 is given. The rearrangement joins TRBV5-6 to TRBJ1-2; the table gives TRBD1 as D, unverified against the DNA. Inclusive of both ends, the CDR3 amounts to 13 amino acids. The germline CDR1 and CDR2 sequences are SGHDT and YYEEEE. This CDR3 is CASSALGAWSTEL.

Here the CDR3 DNA reads TGTGCCTGGAGTCCCAGGGGTACCATATATTTT. Its translation: CAWSPRGTIYF. The chain is built from TRBV30 and TRBJ1-3; D is possibly TRBD1 (6 bases). This CDR3 comprises 11 residues. V gave up 2 bases and J gave up 10 bases, with 9 bases separating them. Germline CDR1 and CDR2: GTSNPN and SVGIG (reference sequence).

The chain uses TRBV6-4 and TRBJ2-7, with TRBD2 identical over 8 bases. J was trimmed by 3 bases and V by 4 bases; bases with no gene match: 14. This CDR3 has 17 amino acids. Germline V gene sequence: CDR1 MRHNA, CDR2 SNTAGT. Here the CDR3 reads CASSGPGFLAGDYEQYF. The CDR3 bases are TGTGCCAGCAGTGGGCCCGGTTTTCTAGCGGGCGACTACGAGCAGTACTTC.

CDR3 nucleotides: TGTGCCAGCAGTTACTCAATCGGGGGGACTGAAGCTTTCTTT. Protein sequence: CASSYSIGGTEAFF. This chain uses TRBV6-5 with TRBJ1-1; a weak D match, TRBD1 (5 bases). CDR3 length: 14 residues. Germline-derived CDR1 and CDR2 are MNHEY and SVGAGI. V lost 0 bases and J lost 5, with 10 bases in between.

The CDR3 reads CASSASSGGTDTQYF. The CDR3 DNA follows: TGTGCCAGCAGTGCGTCTAGCGGGGGGACAGATACGCAGTATTTT. J is TRBJ2-3 and V is TRBV2; 11 nucleotides align to TRBD2. The CDR3 runs 15 residues. V shed 4 bases, J shed 3 bases, and the junction held 3 bases outside the gene matches. Germline lookup yields CDR1 SNHLY and CDR2 FYNNEI. Looking up the rest from reference TRBV2 and TRBJ2-3 gives the full variable domain: EPEVTQTPSHQVTQMGQEVILRCVPISNHLYFYWYRQILGQKVEFLVSFYNNEISEKSEIFDDQFSVERPDGSNFTLKIRSTKLEDSAMYFCASSASSGGTDTQYFGPGTRLTVL.